The clone carrying this T cell receptor (beta chain) is medium-sized (0.01 to 0.1%) in the sample. Its specificity is unknown. These data come from a study of CD4 T cells in relation to SARS-CoV-2 and coronaviruses. Study overall: The negative reference was HIV-1 Nef peptide pool or peptide-free culture.

Clones were sequenced by immunoSEQ multiplex PCR, and TCRdb holds only the in-frame ones, with some missing. The data contain about 27,000 clones, over 65% of them seen just once; the ten biggest clones take up 21%. This CDR3 has 15 residues. V was clipped by 4 bases and J by 9 bases, with 20 bases between them. The germline V gene encodes CDR1 LNHDA and CDR2 SQIVND (reference sequence). CD4+ T cells from unexposed donors were obtained before the COVID-19 pandemic (2011-2018). After nine to ten days of culture, CD4+ T cells were isolated. Sequenced input: CD4+ T cells from PBMCs, cultured in vitro. This TCR was recovered from a human donor in good health. V is TRBV19 and J is TRBJ2-3, with D possibly being TRBD2 (6 bases). CDR3: CASSTSGAAEGTQYF. In nucleotides, the CDR3 is TGTGCCAGTAGTACCTCGGGAGCGGCTGAGGGCACGCAGTATTTT.